This T cell receptor beta chain was recovered during a study of blood T cell repertoires in COVID-19. Sequencing was performed with immunoSEQ multiplex PCR; in TCRdb, only in-frame clones are kept and a portion is missing. The profile covers approximately 88,000 clones, with more than 65% appearing a single time and approximately 6.3% taken by the ten largest. The CDR3 is 17 amino acids. V was cut by 2 bases and J by 7 bases, with 21 bases left in between. Germline V gene sequence: CDR1 MDHEN, CDR2 SYDVKM. This clone has only a few counts. The sample was peripheral blood. This TCR derives from a man in his 70s with COVID-19, enrolled during active disease. This chain links TRBV28 with TRBJ1-5, with D perhaps TRBD1 (6 bases). CDR3 nucleotides: TGTGCCAGCAGTTTACCAGGGGCAGGTTATGCTAGGCAGCCCCAGCATTTT. Translated, it gives CASSLPGAGYARQPQHF.